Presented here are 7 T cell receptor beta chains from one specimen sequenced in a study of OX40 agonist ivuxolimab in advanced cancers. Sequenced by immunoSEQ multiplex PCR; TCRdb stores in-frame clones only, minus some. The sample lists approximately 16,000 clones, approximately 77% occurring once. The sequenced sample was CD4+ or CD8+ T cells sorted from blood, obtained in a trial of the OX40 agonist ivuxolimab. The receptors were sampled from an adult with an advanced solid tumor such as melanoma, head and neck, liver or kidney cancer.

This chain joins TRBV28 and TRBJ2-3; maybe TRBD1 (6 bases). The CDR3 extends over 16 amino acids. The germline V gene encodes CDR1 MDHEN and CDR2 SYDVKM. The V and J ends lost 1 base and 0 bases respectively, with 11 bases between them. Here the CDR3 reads CASSLSGADSTDTQYF. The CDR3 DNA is TGTGCCAGCAGTTTATCAGGGGCAGACAGCACAGATACGCAGTATTTT.

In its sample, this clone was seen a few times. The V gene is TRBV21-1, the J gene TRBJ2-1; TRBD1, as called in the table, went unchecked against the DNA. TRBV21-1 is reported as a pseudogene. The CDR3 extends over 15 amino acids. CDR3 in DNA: TGTGCCAGCAGCAAAGTCAGGGGGGTCTACAATGAGCAGTTCTTC. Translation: CASSKVRGVYNEQFF.

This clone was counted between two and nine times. The CDR3 is CASSIDLAGGGTGELFF. For the CDR3, the DNA is TGTGCCAGTAGTATAGACCTAGCGGGGGGCGGGACCGGGGAGCTGTTTTTT. The chain joins TRBV19 to TRBJ2-2; 11 nucleotides match TRBD2. V dropped 0 bases and J dropped 5; count of bases not matched to a gene: 5. Germline CDR1 LNHDA, CDR2 SQIVND (reference sequence). This CDR3 has 17 amino acids.

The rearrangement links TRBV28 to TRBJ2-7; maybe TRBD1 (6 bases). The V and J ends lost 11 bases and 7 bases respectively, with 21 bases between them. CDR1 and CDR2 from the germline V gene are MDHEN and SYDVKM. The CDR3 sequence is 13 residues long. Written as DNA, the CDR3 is TGTGCCGTGGGGAATCCCTCGAGGGGGGAGCAGTACTTC. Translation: CAVGNPSRGEQYF.

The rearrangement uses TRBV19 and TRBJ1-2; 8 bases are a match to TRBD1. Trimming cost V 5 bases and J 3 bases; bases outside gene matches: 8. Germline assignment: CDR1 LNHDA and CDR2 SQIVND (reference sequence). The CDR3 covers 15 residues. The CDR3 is CASSAGQGPYYGYTF. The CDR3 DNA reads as TGTGCCAGTAGTGCCGGACAGGGTCCCTACTATGGCTACACCTTC. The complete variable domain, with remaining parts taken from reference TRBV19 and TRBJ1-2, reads DGGITQSPKYLFRKEGQNVTLSCEQNLNHDAMYWYRQDPGQGLRLIYYSQIVNDFQKGDIAEGYSVSREKKESFPLTVTSAQKNPTAFYLCASSAGQGPYYGYTFGSGTRLTVV.

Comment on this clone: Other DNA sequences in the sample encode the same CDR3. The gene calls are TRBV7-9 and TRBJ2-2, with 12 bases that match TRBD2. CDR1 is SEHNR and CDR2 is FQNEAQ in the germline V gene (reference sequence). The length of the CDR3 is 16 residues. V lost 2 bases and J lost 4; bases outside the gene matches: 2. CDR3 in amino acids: CASSLSSGGGTGELFF. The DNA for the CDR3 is TGTGCCAGCAGCTTATCTAGCGGGGGGGGCACCGGGGAGCTGTTTTTT.

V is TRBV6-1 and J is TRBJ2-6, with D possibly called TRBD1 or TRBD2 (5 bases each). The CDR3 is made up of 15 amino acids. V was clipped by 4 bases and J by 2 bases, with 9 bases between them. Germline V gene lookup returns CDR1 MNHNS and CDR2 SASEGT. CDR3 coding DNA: TGTGCCAGCAGTGGGGAGACAGCTGGGGCCAACGTCCTGACTTTC. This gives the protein CASSGETAGANVLTF.